The clone carrying this TCR beta chain was observed many times. In the same sample, other DNA sequences code for this CDR3. Germline CDR1 and CDR2: LNHDA and SQIVND (reference sequence). V shed 4 bases and J 4 bases; nucleotides not matched to a gene: 4. The CDR3 totals 14 residues. The record originates from a study of blood T cell repertoires in COVID-19. Assay used: immunoSEQ multiplex PCR; TCRdb lists only in-frame clones, some missing. The sample has some 330,000 clones; less than 90% are singletons. Material: PBMCs or T cells enriched from blood (not recorded which). This clonotype was sampled from a woman aged 45-65 years who had recovered from COVID-19. This chain connects TRBV19 to TRBJ1-5; 7 nucleotides line up with TRBD1. The DNA of the CDR3 is TGTGCCAGTAGTACCCCCAGGGGGAATCAGCCCCAGCATTTT. This sequence encodes CASSTPRGNQPQHF.